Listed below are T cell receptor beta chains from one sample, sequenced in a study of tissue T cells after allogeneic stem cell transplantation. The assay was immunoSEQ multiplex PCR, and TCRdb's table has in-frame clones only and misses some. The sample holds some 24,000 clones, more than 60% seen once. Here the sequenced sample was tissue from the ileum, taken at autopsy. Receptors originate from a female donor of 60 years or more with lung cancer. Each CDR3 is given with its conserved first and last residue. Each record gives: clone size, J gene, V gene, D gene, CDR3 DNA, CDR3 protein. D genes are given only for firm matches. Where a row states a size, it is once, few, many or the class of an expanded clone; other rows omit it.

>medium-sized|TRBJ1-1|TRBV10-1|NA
TGCGCCAGCAGTGAGTCCAGTATATCGGAAGCTTTCTTT
CASSESSISEAFF
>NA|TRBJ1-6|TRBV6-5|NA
TGTGCCAGCAGTTACTCGGGTAGGGGGAATTCACCCCTCCACTTT
CASSYSGRGNSPLHF
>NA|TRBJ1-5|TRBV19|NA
TGTGCCAGTAGTCCCTACATCAACAATCAGCCCCAGCATTTT
CASSPYINNQPQHF
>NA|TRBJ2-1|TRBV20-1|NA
TGCAGTGCTAGATCTGGGGTTGAGCAGTTCTTC
CSARSGVEQFF
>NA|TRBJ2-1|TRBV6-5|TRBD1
TGTGCCAGCAGTTACAGGGGGCTCTACAATGAGCAGTTCTTC
CASSYRGLYNEQFF
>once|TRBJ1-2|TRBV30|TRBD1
TGTGCCTGGACAGGGGGCTCTACCAACTATGGCTACACCTTC
CAWTGGSTNYGYTF
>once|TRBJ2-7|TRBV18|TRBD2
TGTGCCAGCTCACTGACTAGCGTCTATACCTACGAGCAGTACTTC
CASSLTSVYTYEQYF
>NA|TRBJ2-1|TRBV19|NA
TGTGCCAGTAGTGCGAACAATGAGCAGTTCTTC
CASSANNEQFF
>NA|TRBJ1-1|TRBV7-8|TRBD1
TGTGCCAGCAGCAACAGGGGGCGGAACACTGAAGCTTTCTTT
CASSNRGRNTEAFF
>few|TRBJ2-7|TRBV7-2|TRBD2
TGTGCCAGCAGCTTGACTAGCAGGAAGGGCTACGAGCAGTACTTC
CASSLTSRKGYEQYF
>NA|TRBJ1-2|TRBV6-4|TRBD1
TGTGCCAGCAGTGCCTCAGGGGGCACTGGCTACACCTTC
CASSASGGTGYTF
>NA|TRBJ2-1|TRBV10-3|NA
TGTGCCATCAGTGAGGGCGACCCAGACTCCTACAATGAGCAGTTCTTC
CAISEGDPDSYNEQFF
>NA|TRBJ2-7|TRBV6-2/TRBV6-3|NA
TGTGCCAGCAGTTATGGGCTCTACGAGCAGTACTTC
CASSYGLYEQYF
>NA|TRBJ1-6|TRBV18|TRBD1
TGTGCCAGCTCGAAAGACAGGGCGAATTCACCCCTCCACTTT
CASSKDRANSPLHF
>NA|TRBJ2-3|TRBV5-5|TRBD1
TGTGCCAGCAGCTTGGTCCCGGGACAGAATCCCCCTAGCAGCACAGATACGCAGTATTTT
CASSLVPGQNPPSSTDTQYF
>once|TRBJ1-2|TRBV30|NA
TGTGCCTGGGCCAGGGTTTCCTATGGCTACACCTTC
CAWARVSYGYTF
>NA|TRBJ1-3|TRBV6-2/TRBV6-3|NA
TGTGCCAGCAGTTACCCCGGCCTTGGTTCCATATATTTT
CASSYPGLGSIYF
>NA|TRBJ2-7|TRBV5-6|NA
TGTGCCAGCAGAGAAGCAGGGGACGAGCAGTACTTC
CASREAGDEQYF
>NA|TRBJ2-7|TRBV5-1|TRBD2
TGCGCCAGCAGCTTACTAGCGGGGCCCTACGAGCAGTACTTC
CASSLLAGPYEQYF
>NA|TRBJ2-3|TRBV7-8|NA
TGTGCCAGCAGCTTACGGCTAGGAGATACGCAGTATTTT
CASSLRLGDTQYF
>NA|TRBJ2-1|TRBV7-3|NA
TGTGCCAGCAGCCATCAGAAGGGACCCTACAATGAGCAGTTCTTC
CASSHQKGPYNEQFF
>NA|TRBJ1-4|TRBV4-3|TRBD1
TGCGCCAGCAGCCAAGGACTACAGGGGTTTGGGGAAAAACTGTTTTTT
CASSQGLQGFGEKLFF
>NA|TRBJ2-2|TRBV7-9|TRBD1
TGTGCCGCCTCGGGGACAGGGAGCGTTAGGAACACCGGGGAGCTGTTTTTT
CAASGTGSVRNTGELFF
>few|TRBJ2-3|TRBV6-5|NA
TGTGCCAGCAGTTACTCGAGCAGGCTCACAGATACGCAGTATTTT
CASSYSSRLTDTQYF
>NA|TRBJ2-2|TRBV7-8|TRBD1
TGTGCCAGCAGCAAAATTACAGGGGCCGGGGAGCTGTTTTTT
CASSKITGAGELFF
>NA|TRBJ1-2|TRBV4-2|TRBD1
TGTGCCAGCAGCCAAGACGGACAGGGGCATCTTGGCTACACCTTC
CASSQDGQGHLGYTF
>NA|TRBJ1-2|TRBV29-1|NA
TGCAGTAGCACCTTTAACTATGGCTACACCTTC
CSSTFNYGYTF
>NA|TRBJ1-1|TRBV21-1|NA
TGTGCCAGCAGCAAATTGGATGACAGGGGAAACACTGAAGCTTTCTTT
CASSKLDDRGNTEAFF
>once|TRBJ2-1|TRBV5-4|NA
TGTGCCAGCAGCTTGGAGATTTACAATGAGCAGTTCTTC
CASSLEIYNEQFF
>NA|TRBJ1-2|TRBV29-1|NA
TGCAGCGTACCCCGAATTAACTATGGCTACACCTTC
CSVPRINYGYTF
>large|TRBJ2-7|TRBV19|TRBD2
TGTGCCAGTACCCTAGCGGCCGGCTACGAGCAGTACTTC
CASTLAAGYEQYF
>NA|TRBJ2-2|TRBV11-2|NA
TGTGCCAGCAGCTTAGCATCCGGGACCGGGGAGCTGTTTTTT
CASSLASGTGELFF